The subject of this entry is one T cell receptor (beta chain). In the source study's methods: Amplification of reference gene primers was used by the study to estimate nucleated cell counts. The protocol was immunoSEQ multiplex PCR, while the TCRdb copy is restricted to in-frame clones and leaves out a portion. The DNA gave D and trimming, while V, J and clone size come from that table. The sample includes about 270,000 clones, approximately 91% of them seen just once. The sample belongs to a study of blood T cell repertoires in COVID-19. Individuals drawn from under 30 US areas were roughly 18 to 100 years old. Assignments of participants to cohorts depended upon their own reported clinical history. Specimen: PBMCs or T cells enriched from blood (not recorded which). The origin of this receptor is a woman aged 40 to 50 with acute COVID-19.

CDR3 DNA: TGTGCCAGCTCACCCACCGGGACACTGAAGAACACTGAAGCTTTCTTT. Translation gives CASSPTGTLKNTEAFF. V gene TRBV18 combines with J gene TRBJ1-1; perhaps TRBD1 as D (6 bases). The CDR3 is made up of 16 amino acids. Germline CDR1 is KGHSH and CDR2 is LQKENI. Deletions cut 3 bases from V and 1 base from J, with 15 bases between.